This record covers a single T cell receptor (beta chain). The CDR3 totals 13 residues. V was shortened by 4 bases and J by 0 bases, with 4 bases between the two germline ends. Per germline, CDR1 ENHRY and CDR2 SYGVKD. This sample is part of a study of blood T cell repertoires in COVID-19. Study context: The samples span acute and convalescent COVID-19 from the United States, Italy and Spain. PBMCs, B-cell-depleted T cells, or T cells were the source of the cDNA or gDNA that made up the material.

Original data processing: Reference gene primer amplification gave estimated nucleated cell counts. Profiling relied on immunoSEQ multiplex PCR, and the TCRdb table lists in-frame clones only, not all of them. The V and J calls and the clone size are those of that table, but D and trimming were determined from the DNA. This sample yields 95,000 or so clones, of which about 89% are seen a single time; around 3.4% belongs to the top ten. This rearrangement joins TRBV10-3 to TRBJ1-3; D gene unclear. This clonotype originated in a woman in her sixties or seventies with acute or convalescent COVID-19. The sequencing sample was made of peripheral blood. Written as DNA, the CDR3 is TGTGCCATCAGTGCCGGCTCTGGAAACACCATATATTTT. This translates into CAISAGSGNTIYF.